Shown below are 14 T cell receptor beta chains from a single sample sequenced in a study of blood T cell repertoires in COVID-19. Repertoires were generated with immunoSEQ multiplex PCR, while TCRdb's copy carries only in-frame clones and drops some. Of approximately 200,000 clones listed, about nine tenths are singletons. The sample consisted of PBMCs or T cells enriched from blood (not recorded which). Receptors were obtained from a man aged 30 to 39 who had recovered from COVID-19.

The CDR3 nucleotides read TGTGCCAGCAGTGAGCCGGGACTGGGTTTCCTCAAGTACTTC. This translates into CASSEPGLGFLKYF. The V and J genes are TRBV2 and TRBJ2-5; tentatively, D is TRBD2 (6 bases). Trimming stripped 3 bases from V and 12 bases from J, with 20 bases between. Looked up from germline, CDR1 is SNHLY and CDR2 is FYNNEI. The CDR3 extends over 14 amino acids.

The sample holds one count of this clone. CDR3 loop: CASSYTGTGRRQETQYF. CDR3 sequence (DNA): TGTGCCAGCAGCTATACCGGGACAGGGAGGCGGCAAGAGACCCAGTACTTC. The chain joins TRBV11-2 to TRBJ2-5, with 9 bases aligning to TRBD1. V trimming: 4 bases; J trimming: 2 bases; junction bases outside the gene matches: 11. CDR3 length equals 17 residues. Germline CDR1 SGHAT, CDR2 FQNNGV.

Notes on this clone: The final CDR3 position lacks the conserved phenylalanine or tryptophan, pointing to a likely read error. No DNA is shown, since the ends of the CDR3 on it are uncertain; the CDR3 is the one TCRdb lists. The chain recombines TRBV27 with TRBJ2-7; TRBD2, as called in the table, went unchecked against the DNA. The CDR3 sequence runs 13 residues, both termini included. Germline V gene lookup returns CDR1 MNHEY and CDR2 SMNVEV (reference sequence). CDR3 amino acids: CTSKISGRARLYL.

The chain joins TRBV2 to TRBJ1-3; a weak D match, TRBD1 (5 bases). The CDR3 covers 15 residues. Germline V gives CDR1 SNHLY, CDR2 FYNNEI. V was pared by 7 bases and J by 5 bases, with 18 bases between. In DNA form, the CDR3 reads TGTGCCAGCACCCTACAGGCGATTCTTAGAAACACCATATATTTT. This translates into CASTLQAILRNTIYF.

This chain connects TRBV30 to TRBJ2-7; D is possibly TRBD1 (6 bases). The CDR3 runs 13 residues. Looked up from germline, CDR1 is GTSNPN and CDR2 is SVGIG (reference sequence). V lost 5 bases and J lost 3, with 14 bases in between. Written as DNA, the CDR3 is TGTGCCTGGGAGGTTGTAGGGGGCTACGAGCAGTACTTC. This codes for CAWEVVGGYEQYF. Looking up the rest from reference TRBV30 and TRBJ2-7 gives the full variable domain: SQTIHQWPATLVQPVGSPLSLECTVEGTSNPNLYWYRQAAGRGLQLLFYSVGIGQISSEVPQNLSASRPQDRQFILSSKKLLLSDSGFYLCAWEVVGGYEQYFGPGTRLTVT.

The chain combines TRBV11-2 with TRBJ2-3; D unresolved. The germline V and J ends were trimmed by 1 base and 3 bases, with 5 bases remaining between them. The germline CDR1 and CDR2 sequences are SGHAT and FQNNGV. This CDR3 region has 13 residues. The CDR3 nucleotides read TGTGCCAGCAGCTTAGCCGGGACAGATACGCAGTATTTT. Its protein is CASSLAGTDTQYF.

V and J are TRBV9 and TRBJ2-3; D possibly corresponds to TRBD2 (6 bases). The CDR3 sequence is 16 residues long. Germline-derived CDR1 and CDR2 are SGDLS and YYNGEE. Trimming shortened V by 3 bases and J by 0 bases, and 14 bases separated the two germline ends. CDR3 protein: CASSDSGGPSTDTQYF. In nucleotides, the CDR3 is TGTGCCAGCAGCGATAGCGGAGGGCCTAGCACAGATACGCAGTATTTT. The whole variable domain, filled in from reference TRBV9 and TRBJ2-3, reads DSGVTQTPKHLITATGQRVTLRCSPRSGDLSVYWYQQSLDQGLQFLIQYYNGEERAKGNILERFSAQQFPDLHSELNLSSLELGDSALYFCASSDSGGPSTDTQYFGPGTRLTVL.

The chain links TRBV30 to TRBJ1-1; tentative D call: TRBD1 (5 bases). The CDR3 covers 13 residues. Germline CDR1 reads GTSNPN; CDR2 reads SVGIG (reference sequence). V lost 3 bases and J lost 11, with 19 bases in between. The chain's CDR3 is CAWSGRADNSAFF. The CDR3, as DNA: TGTGCCTGGAGCGGCCGGGCGGACAATTCGGCTTTCTTT.

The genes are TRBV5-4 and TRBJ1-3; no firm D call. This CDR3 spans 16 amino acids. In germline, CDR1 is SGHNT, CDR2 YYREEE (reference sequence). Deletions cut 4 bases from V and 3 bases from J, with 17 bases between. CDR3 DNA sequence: TGTGCCAGCAGCCCGGCTACGGGTAAAGGTGGAAACACCATATATTTT. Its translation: CASSPATGKGGNTIYF.

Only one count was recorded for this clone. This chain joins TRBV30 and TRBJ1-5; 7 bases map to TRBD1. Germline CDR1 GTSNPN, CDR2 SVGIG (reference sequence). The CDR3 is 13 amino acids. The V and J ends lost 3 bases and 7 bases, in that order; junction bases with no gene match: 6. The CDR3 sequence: CAWRDRSQQPQHF. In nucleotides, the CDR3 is TGTGCCTGGAGGGACAGGAGCCAGCAGCCCCAGCATTTT.

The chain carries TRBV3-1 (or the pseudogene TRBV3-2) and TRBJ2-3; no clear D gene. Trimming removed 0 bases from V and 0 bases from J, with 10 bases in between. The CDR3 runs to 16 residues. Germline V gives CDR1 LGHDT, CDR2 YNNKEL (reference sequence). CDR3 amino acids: CASSQEGTTSTDTQYF. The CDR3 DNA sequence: TGTGCCAGCAGCCAAGAGGGTACTACTAGCACAGATACGCAGTATTTT.

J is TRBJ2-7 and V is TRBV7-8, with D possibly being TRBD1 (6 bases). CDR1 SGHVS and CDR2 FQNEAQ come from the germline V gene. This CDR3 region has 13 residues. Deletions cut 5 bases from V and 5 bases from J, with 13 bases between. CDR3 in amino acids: CASSAGQLDEQYF. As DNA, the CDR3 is TGTGCCAGCAGCGCCGGACAGTTGGACGAGCAGTACTTC.

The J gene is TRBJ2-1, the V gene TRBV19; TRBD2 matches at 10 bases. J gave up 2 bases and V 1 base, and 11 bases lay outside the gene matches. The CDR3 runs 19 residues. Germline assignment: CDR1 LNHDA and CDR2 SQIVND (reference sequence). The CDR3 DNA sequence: TGTGCCAGTAGTATAGGTTCAGGAGGAGGACTAGCGGCCTACAATGAGCAGTTCTTC. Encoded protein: CASSIGSGGGLAAYNEQFF.

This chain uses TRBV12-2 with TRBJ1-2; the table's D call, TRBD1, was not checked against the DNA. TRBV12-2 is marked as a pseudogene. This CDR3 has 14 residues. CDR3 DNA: TGTGCAAGTCGCTTAGAGGACAGGGCTCATGGCTACACCTTC. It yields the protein CASRLEDRAHGYTF.